This T cell receptor beta chain was obtained from a study of CD8 T cells in Susac syndrome. Study-level findings and limits: About 16 Susac-specific public clones were found in total CD8+ repertoires and roughly 5 in CD8+ TEMRA repertoires.

With random hexamers, 0.5 to 1 ug RNA was reverse transcribed. TCRdb analysed the immunoSEQ multiplex PCR reads with MiXCR anew, one entry per CDR3 protein. The sample lists 120,000 or so distinct CDR3 sequences, 90% to 95% occurring once. With regard to this clonotype: What it binds is unknown.

The sequenced target, TCR beta, came from blood CD8+ and CD4+ T cells. TEMRA cells were FACS-enriched, while CD8+ and CD4+ T cells were negatively isolated. Sequencing was carried out using CD8+ T cells from PBMCs. This sequence originates from a human donor with Susac syndrome.

The CDR3 spells CSATHLEPGDTQYF. In nucleotides, the CDR3 is TGCAGTGCTACCCATCTGGAGCCGGGGGATACGCAGTATTTT. The V gene is TRBV20-1, the J gene TRBJ2-3; perhaps TRBD2 as D (5 bases). The CDR3 has 14 residues. Per germline, CDR1 DFQATT and CDR2 SNEGSKA (reference sequence). Trimming removed 4 bases at V and 6 bases at J, with 17 bases between.